These T cell receptor beta chains were read from a single sample in a study of blood T cells in healthy people across ages. TCRdb analysed the 5' RACE reads with MiXCR anew, one entry per CDR3 protein. The table includes around 1.5 million distinct CDR3 sequences, roughly 32% detected once. Sequenced material: blood. The receptors stem from a woman aged 30 to 39 in good health. Both conserved end residues are trimmed from each CDR3.

cdr3_aa: ASRRQGRTEAF
v_call: TRBV6-5

cdr3_aa: ASSSSDYLPKETQY
v_call: TRBV11-1

cdr3_aa: ANRDSNYGYT
v_call: TRBV28

cdr3_aa: ASSLDGGIQETQY
v_call: TRBV11-3

cdr3_aa: ASSFPTSGNIQY
v_call: TRBV7-8

cdr3_aa: ANSLMTEINTEAF
v_call: TRBV5-6

cdr3_aa: ASSPPADRAFTYEQY
v_call: TRBV5-1

cdr3_aa: ASSSAEPSSYEQY
v_call: TRBV5-1

cdr3_aa: AWDQTGGGYT
v_call: TRBV30

cdr3_aa: SAPRNTGELF
v_call: TRBV20-1

cdr3_aa: ASSVGNSGRVTQY
v_call: TRBV9

cdr3_aa: ATSDWTSYNEQF
v_call: TRBV24-1

cdr3_aa: ASSLGRNLGNEQF
v_call: TRBV7-6

cdr3_aa: AISESRDTQY
v_call: TRBV10-3

cdr3_aa: ASSIGTGGDTQY
v_call: TRBV6-6

cdr3_aa: ASSVEGTYGYT
v_call: TRBV9

cdr3_aa: ASSLSPFDFYGYT
v_call: TRBV27

cdr3_aa: ASSQGFGGSVTGELF
v_call: TRBV4-1

cdr3_aa: ASSSWTMGNTEAF
v_call: TRBV7-9

cdr3_aa: ASSQEGTPQGNEQF
v_call: TRBV3-1

cdr3_aa: ASSSLTGLAGWLSYNEQF
v_call: TRBV7-2

cdr3_aa: VSSLRQGWGIYNEQF
v_call: TRBV5-6

cdr3_aa: SAPGLAGSDTQY
v_call: TRBV20-1

cdr3_aa: SATIGQSIETQY
v_call: TRBV20-1

cdr3_aa: ASSFGLAGSTDTQY
v_call: TRBV7-9

cdr3_aa: ASSFGLAGRMGEQY
v_call: TRBV7-2

cdr3_aa: ASGPGQEFYEQY
v_call: TRBV5-1

cdr3_aa: ASSQDGLWRVF
v_call: TRBV5-1

cdr3_aa: ASSYYEGTYEQY
v_call: TRBV6-2/TRBV6-3

cdr3_aa: ASTTDRRTYEQY
v_call: TRBV12-3/TRBV12-4

cdr3_aa: ASSLGSGGNLYNEQF
v_call: TRBV5-1

cdr3_aa: SVGGGLASHEQY
v_call: TRBV29-1

cdr3_aa: ASSYDQRAGEKLF
v_call: TRBV6-6

cdr3_aa: ASGTGNANEQF
v_call: TRBV10-3

cdr3_aa: ASSLNTGVGVNEQF
v_call: TRBV7-8

cdr3_aa: SARARYKMGQGRNSGANVLT
v_call: TRBV20-1